The 14 T cell receptor beta chains below come from one sample, sequenced in a study of beta chain features in type 1 diabetes. What was sequenced were expressed TCRB transcripts, since all of the isolated RNA had been reverse transcribed. Repertoires were generated with immunoSEQ multiplex PCR, while TCRdb's copy carries only in-frame clones and drops some. The sample consists of 360,000 or so clones, around a fifth of them appearing once. Sequenced sample: naive CD4+ T cells from blood. The receptors come from a woman aged 18-30 years in good health.

This clone was seen only a few times. The chain carries TRBV2 and TRBJ1-6; D is ambiguous. The CDR3 contains 15 residues. Germline V gene data show CDR1 as SNHLY and CDR2 as FYNNEI. Trimming removed 1 base at V and 0 bases at J, with 4 bases between. The chain's CDR3 is CASSEESSYNSPLHF. CDR3 coding DNA: TGTGCCAGCAGTGAAGAGAGCTCCTATAATTCACCCCTCCACTTT.

The genes are TRBV30 and TRBJ2-3; 9 bases are shared with TRBD1. Germline V CDR1 and CDR2: GTSNPN, SVGIG (reference sequence). V trimming: 1 base; J trimming: 3 bases; junction bases outside the gene matches: 2. The CDR3 has 14 residues. DNA of the CDR3: TGTGCCTGGAGTGGGGGACAGGGTACAGATACGCAGTATTTT. This translates into CAWSGGQGTDTQYF.

This chain joins TRBV14 and TRBJ1-4; D remains unclear. The V end lost 2 bases, the J end lost 6 bases, and 10 bases lay between the germline ends. Germline lookup yields CDR1 SGHDN and CDR2 FVKESK. The CDR3 consists of 14 residues. In DNA form, the CDR3 reads TGTGCCAGCAGCCAAATCGGGGTGGATGAAAAACTGTTTTTT. It is translated as CASSQIGVDEKLFF.

The chain employs TRBV5-1 and TRBJ1-6, with 7 bases fitting TRBD1. CDR1 and CDR2 (germline): SGHRS, YFSETQ. J gave up 4 bases and V 1 base, and 2 bases lay outside the gene matches. CDR3 length equals 15 residues. The CDR3 sequence: CASSLSGQYNSPLHF. DNA of the CDR3: TGCGCCAGCAGCTTGTCGGGACAGTATAATTCACCCCTCCACTTT. The whole variable domain, remainder taken from reference TRBV5-1 and TRBJ1-6, is KAGVTQTPRYLIKTRGQQVTLSCSPISGHRSVSWYQQTPGQGLQFLFEYFSETQRNKGNFPGRFSGRQFSNSRSEMNVSTLELGDSALYLCASSLSGQYNSPLHFGNGTRLTVT.

The chain combines TRBV10-3 with TRBJ2-5, with D perhaps TRBD2 (6 bases). CDR1 and CDR2 from the germline V gene are ENHRY and SYGVKD. This CDR3 is built from 11 residues. The V end was cut by 11 bases, the J end by 5 bases, with 12 bases between. Written as DNA, the CDR3 is TGTGCCGGGAGCGGGCAGGAGACCCAGTACTTC. Its translation: CAGSGQETQYF.

The chain carries TRBV29-1 and TRBJ1-5, with D perhaps matching TRBD1 (6 bases). CDR3 length: 11 amino acids. V gave up 4 bases and J gave up 9 bases, with 10 bases separating them. In germline, CDR1 is SQVTM, CDR2 ANQGSEA. CDR3 residues: CSVGATGPQHF. The CDR3 bases are TGCAGCGTTGGAGCGACAGGGCCCCAGCATTTT.

This clone has more than one count but fewer than ten. The identical CDR3 is also encoded by other nucleotide sequences in the sample. The rearrangement uses TRBV30 and TRBJ1-5, with 7 nucleotides matching TRBD1. The CDR3 has 13 amino acids. Germline values: CDR1 GTSNPN, CDR2 SVGIG (reference sequence). The trim removed 5 bases at V and 2 bases at J, leaving 3 bases unmatched. The CDR3 nucleotides read TGTGCCTGGGGAGGACAGGGCAATCAGCCCCAGCATTTT. It codes for CAWGGQGNQPQHF.

This clone was observed a handful of times. This chain links TRBV11-2 with TRBJ1-2, with 8 bases fitting TRBD1. J gave up 5 bases and V 5 bases, and 7 bases lay outside the gene matches. Germline CDR1 is SGHAT and CDR2 is FQNNGV. The length of the CDR3 is 14 residues. CDR3 in DNA: TGTGCCAGCAGCCCGGGACAGGCGGGTTATGGCTACACCTTC. This gives the protein CASSPGQAGYGYTF.

The V gene is TRBV2, the J gene TRBJ1-2; unclear D gene. V gave up 6 bases and J gave up 4 bases, with 9 bases separating them. This CDR3 comprises 12 residues. Germline V lookup: CDR1 SNHLY, CDR2 FYNNEI. As DNA, the CDR3 is TGTGCCAGCAGCGACGGAGGCTATGGCTACACCTTC. Its translation is CASSDGGYGYTF. The full variable domain, in which reference TRBV2 and TRBJ1-2 provide the parts outside the CDR3, is EPEVTQTPSHQVTQMGQEVILRCVPISNHLYFYWYRQILGQKVEFLVSFYNNEISEKSEIFDDQFSVERPDGSNFTLKIRSTKLEDSAMYFCASSDGGYGYTFGSGTRLTVV.

The V call is TRBV20-1, the J call TRBJ1-1; the D is unclear. With 2 bases removed from V and 7 bases from J, the gap between germline ends came to 8 bases. The CDR3 has 11 amino acids. In germline, CDR1 is DFQATT, CDR2 SNEGSKA (reference sequence). The CDR3 reads CSARTESEAFF. CDR3 coding DNA: TGCAGTGCTAGAACGGAGAGTGAAGCTTTCTTT.

The chain has TRBV11-2 and TRBJ2-3; D unclear. The CDR3 length is 14 residues. Germline CDR1 is SGHAT and CDR2 is FQNNGV. Trimming removed 0 bases at V and 2 bases at J, with 6 bases between. In DNA form, the CDR3 reads TGTGCCAGCAGCTTAGACAGGCACACAGATACGCAGTATTTT. Translating gives CASSLDRHTDTQYF. Looking up the rest from reference TRBV11-2 and TRBJ2-3 gives the full variable domain: EAGVAQSPRYKIIEKRQSVAFWCNPISGHATLYWYQQILGQGPKLLIQFQNNGVVDDSQLPKDRFSAERLKGVDSTLKIQPAKLEDSAVYLCASSLDRHTDTQYFGPGTRLTVL.

This clone turned up a few times. Other DNA sequences from this sample encode an identical CDR3 as well. The chain joins TRBV5-1 to TRBJ2-3; no clear D. The V end lost 2 bases, the J end lost 6 bases, and 4 bases lay between the germline ends. The V gene's germline CDR1 is SGHRS and CDR2 YFSETQ. This CDR3 is built from 11 residues. The CDR3 protein is CASSFLDTQYF. The CDR3 nucleotides are TGCGCCAGCAGCTTCCTGGATACGCAGTATTTT.

This clone turned up a few times. The chain has TRBV30 and TRBJ2-2, with a weak D call TRBD2 (5 bases). V lost 1 base and J 10 bases, leaving 10 bases between the germline ends. Germline lookup yields CDR1 GTSNPN and CDR2 SVGIG (reference sequence). This CDR3 has 12 amino acids. The CDR3 DNA reads TGTGCCTGGAGTGACGGTAGCGAGGAGCTGTTTTTT. Its translation is CAWSDGSEELFF.

The chain uses TRBV21-1 and TRBJ1-6; TRBD1, the table's D call, lacks a check against the DNA. TRBV21-1 is labeled a pseudogene. The CDR3 is made up of 14 amino acids. The CDR3 here is CASSVPGEGSPLHF. CDR3 coding DNA: TGTGCCAGCAGCGTCCCAGGGGAAGGGTCACCCCTCCACTTT.